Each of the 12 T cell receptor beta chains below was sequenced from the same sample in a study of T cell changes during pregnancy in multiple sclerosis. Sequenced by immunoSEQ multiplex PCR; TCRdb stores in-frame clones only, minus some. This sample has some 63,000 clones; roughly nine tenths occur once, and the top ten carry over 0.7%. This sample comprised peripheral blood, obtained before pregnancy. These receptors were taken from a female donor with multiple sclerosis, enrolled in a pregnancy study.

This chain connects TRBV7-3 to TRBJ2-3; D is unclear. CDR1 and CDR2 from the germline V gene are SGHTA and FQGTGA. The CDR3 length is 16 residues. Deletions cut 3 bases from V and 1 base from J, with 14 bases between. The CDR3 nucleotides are TGTGCCAGCAGCTTCGGTCTAATTTTTGGCACAGATACGCAGTATTTT. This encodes CASSFGLIFGTDTQYF.

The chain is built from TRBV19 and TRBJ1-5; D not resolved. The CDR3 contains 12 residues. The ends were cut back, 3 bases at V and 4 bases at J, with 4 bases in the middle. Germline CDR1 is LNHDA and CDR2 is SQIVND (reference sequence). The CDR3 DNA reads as TGTGCCAGTAGTATCTTAAATCAGCCCCAGCATTTT. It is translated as CASSILNQPQHF.

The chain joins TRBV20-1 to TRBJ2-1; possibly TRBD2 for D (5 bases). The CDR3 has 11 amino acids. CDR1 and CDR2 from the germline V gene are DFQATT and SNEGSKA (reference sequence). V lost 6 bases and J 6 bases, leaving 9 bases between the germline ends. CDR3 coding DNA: TGCAGTGCCAGTCTAGCCAATGAGCAGTTCTTC. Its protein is CSASLANEQFF.

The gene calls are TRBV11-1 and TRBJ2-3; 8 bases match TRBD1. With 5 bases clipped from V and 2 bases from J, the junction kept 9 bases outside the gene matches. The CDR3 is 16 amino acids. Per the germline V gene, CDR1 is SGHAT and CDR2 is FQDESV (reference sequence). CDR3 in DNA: TGTGCCAGCAGCCCAACCCCGGACAGGGCCACAGATACGCAGTATTTT. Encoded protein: CASSPTPDRATDTQYF.

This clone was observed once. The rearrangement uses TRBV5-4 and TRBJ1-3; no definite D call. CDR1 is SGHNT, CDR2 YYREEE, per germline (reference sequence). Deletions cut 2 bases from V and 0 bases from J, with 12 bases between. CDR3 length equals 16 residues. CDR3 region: CASSLQMGVSGNTIYF. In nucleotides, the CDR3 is TGTGCCAGCAGCTTACAAATGGGAGTCTCTGGAAACACCATATATTTT.

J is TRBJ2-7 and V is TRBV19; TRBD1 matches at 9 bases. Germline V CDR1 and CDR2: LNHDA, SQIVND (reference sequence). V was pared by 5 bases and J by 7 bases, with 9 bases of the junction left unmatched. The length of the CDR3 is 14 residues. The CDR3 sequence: CASSGTGRWAEQYF. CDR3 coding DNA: TGTGCCAGTAGTGGGACAGGGAGATGGGCGGAGCAGTACTTC.

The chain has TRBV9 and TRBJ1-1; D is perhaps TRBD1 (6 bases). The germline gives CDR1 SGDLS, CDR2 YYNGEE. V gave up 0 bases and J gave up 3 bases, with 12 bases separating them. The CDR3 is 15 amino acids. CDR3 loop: CASSVVGEGDTEAFF. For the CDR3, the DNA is TGTGCCAGCAGCGTAGTGGGCGAGGGGGACACTGAAGCTTTCTTT.

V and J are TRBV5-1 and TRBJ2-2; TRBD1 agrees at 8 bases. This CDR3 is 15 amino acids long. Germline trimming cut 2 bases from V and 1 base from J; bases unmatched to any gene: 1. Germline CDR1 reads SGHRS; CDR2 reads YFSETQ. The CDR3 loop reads CASSFGQGNTGELFF. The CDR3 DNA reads TGCGCCAGCAGCTTCGGACAGGGGAACACCGGGGAGCTGTTTTTT.

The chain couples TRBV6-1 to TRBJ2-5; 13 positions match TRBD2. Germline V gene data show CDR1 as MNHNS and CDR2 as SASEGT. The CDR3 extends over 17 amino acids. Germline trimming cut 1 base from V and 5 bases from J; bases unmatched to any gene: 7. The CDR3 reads CASSEVTSGGARETQYF. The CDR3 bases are TGTGCCAGCAGTGAAGTCACTAGCGGGGGGGCCCGGGAGACCCAGTACTTC.

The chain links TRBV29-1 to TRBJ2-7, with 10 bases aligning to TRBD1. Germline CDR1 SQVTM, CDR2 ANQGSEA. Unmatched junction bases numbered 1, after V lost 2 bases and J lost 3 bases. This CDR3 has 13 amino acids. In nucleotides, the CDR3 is TGCAGCGTTGAAAGGGACAGGGGCTACGAGCAGTACTTC. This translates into CSVERDRGYEQYF.

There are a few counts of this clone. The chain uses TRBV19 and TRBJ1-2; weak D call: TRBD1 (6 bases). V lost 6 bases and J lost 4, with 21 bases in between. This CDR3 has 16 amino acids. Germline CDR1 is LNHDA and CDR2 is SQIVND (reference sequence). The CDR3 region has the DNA TGTGCCAGTAGCATTTGGCTAATGGACAGCCCCTATGGCTACACCTTC. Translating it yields CASSIWLMDSPYGYTF.

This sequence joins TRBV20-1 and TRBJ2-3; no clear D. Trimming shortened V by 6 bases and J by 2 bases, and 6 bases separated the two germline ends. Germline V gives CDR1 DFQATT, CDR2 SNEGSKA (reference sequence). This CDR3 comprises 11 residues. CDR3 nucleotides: TGCAGTGCGCGACTCACAGATACGCAGTATTTT. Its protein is CSARLTDTQYF.